This TCR beta chain stems from a study of cytomegalovirus exposure and HLA in healthy donors. Amplification used 60 Vbeta primers and 13 Jbeta primers. The data were produced by immunoSEQ multiplex PCR, yet TCRdb's version contains in-frame clones alone and is incomplete. The repertoire includes around 180,000 clones, 80% to 85% of them detected once, and about 0.26% sits in the top ten. General study points: Differences between HLA loci emerged in a later analysis of TCR association rates, with DRB1 most and HLA-C fewest. Earlier results showed most TCR beta V segments being productive about 87% or about 30% of the time. Sequencing had likely introduced a cluster of highly shared sequence variants as an artifact.

About this clone itself: Its matching antigen is unknown.

What was sequenced was PBMCs. This clonotype was obtained from a boy between 10 and 17 years old in good health and CMV-seronegative.

The CDR3 loop is CASSPTKGIHGYTF. For the CDR3, the DNA is TGTGCCAGCAGCCCAACGAAGGGGATTCATGGCTACACCTTC. The chain joins TRBV5-6 to TRBJ1-2; D is perhaps TRBD1 (5 bases). Per the germline V gene, CDR1 is SGHDT and CDR2 is YYEEEE. Between the trimmed V and J ends, which lost 4 bases and 6 bases, there was a span of 16 bases. The CDR3 contains 14 residues. The variable domain in full, completed from reference TRBV5-6 and TRBJ1-2, reads DAGVTQSPTHLIKTRGQQVTLRCSPKSGHDTVSWYQQALGQGPQFIFQYYEEEERQRGNFPDRFSGHQFPNYSSELNVNALLLGDSALYLCASSPTKGIHGYTFGSGTRLTVV.